These 10 T cell receptor beta chains were sequenced from one sample in a study of blood T cell repertoires in COVID-19. Profiling relied on immunoSEQ multiplex PCR, and the TCRdb table lists in-frame clones only, not all of them. Found here are a few hundred thousand clones, 80% to 85% of them singletons; the top ten hold 4% to 6%. Sequencing input: peripheral blood. The origin of the receptors is an older woman who had recovered from COVID-19.

The chain is built from TRBV9 and TRBJ2-1, with D possibly matching TRBD2 (5 bases). This CDR3 is 14 amino acids long. Trimming stripped 10 bases from V and 8 bases from J, with 22 bases between. The germline V gene has CDR1 SGDLS and CDR2 YYNGEE. The CDR3 is CAANRPPEGDEQFF. The CDR3 nucleotides are TGTGCCGCGAACCGCCCCCCCGAGGGCGATGAGCAGTTCTTC. The full variable domain, in which reference TRBV9 and TRBJ2-1 provide the parts outside the CDR3, is DSGVTQTPKHLITATGQRVTLRCSPRSGDLSVYWYQQSLDQGLQFLIQYYNGEERAKGNILERFSAQQFPDLHSELNLSSLELGDSALYFCAANRPPEGDEQFFGPGTRLTVL.

This clone was detected a few times. This sample includes further DNA sequences coding for the same CDR3. The chain uses TRBV19 and TRBJ2-2; 10 nucleotides align to TRBD2. V was pared by 4 bases and J by 0 bases, with 11 bases of the junction left unmatched. The CDR3 length is 19 residues. CDR1 is LNHDA and CDR2 is SQIVND in the germline V gene (reference sequence). In DNA, the CDR3 is TGTGCCAGTAGTAAGGGGCTAGCGGGGGACTTCGCGAACACCGGGGAGCTGTTTTTT. Amino acids: CASSKGLAGDFANTGELFF.

The chain has TRBV6-5 and TRBJ1-1, with 9 bases matching TRBD1. CDR1 and CDR2 from the germline V gene are MNHEY and SVGAGI. CDR3 length: 15 residues. Trimming removed 4 bases from V and 2 bases from J; junction bases left unmatched: 5. The CDR3 is CASSSLDRGNTEAFF. CDR3 coding DNA: TGTGCCAGCAGTTCCCTGGACAGGGGTAACACTGAAGCTTTCTTT.

This chain joins TRBV7-9 and TRBJ2-6; 7 bases are shared with TRBD1. With V trimmed by 2 bases and J by 1 base, 5 bases remained unmatched. The CDR3 runs 17 residues. CDR1 is SEHNR and CDR2 is FQNEAQ in the germline V gene (reference sequence). CDR3: CASSLPGQLSGANVLTF. CDR3 nucleotide sequence: TGTGCCAGCAGCTTACCGGGACAGCTATCTGGGGCCAACGTCCTGACTTTC. Together with reference TRBV7-9 and TRBJ2-6, the CDR3 gives the full variable domain: DTGVSQNPRHKITKRGQNVTFRCDPISEHNRLYWYRQTLGQGPEFLTYFQNEAQLEKSRLLSDRFSAERPKGSFSTLEIQRTEQGDSAMYLCASSLPGQLSGANVLTFGAGSRLTVL.

This clone was found a few times. The chain couples TRBV7-2 to TRBJ2-1; unclear D gene. This CDR3 spans 16 amino acids. V lost 5 bases to trimming and J lost 0 bases, with 14 bases between them. Germline CDR1 SGHTA, CDR2 FQGNSA. The CDR3: CASSPDSRLSYNEQFF. The CDR3 nucleotides read TGTGCCAGCAGCCCTGACTCTCGCCTCTCCTACAATGAGCAGTTCTTC. The full variable domain, in which reference TRBV7-2 and TRBJ2-1 provide the parts outside the CDR3, is GAGVSQSPSNKVTEKGKDVELRCDPISGHTALYWYRQSLGQGLEFLIYFQGNSAPDKSGLPSDRFSAERTGGSVSTLTIQRTQQEDSAVYLCASSPDSRLSYNEQFFGPGTRLTVL.

This clone occurred many times. The sample has other DNA sequences that encode this CDR3 too. V and J are TRBV7-3 and TRBJ2-5, with D possibly matching TRBD2 (6 bases). Germline CDR1 SGHTA, CDR2 FQGTGA. V shed 1 base and J shed 5 bases, with 8 bases lying between them. CDR3 length equals 13 residues. The CDR3 here is CASSLNGGETQYF. The CDR3 bases are TGTGCCAGCAGCTTAAATGGGGGGGAGACCCAGTACTTC.

The chain is built from TRBV6-2 or TRBV6-3 and TRBJ1-4; D gene uncertain. This CDR3 region has 15 residues. Germline V gene lookup returns CDR1 MNHEY and CDR2 SVGEGT. V was shortened by 5 bases and J by 3 bases, with 13 bases between the two germline ends. The CDR3 is CASSAGGRPNEKLFF. CDR3 bases: TGTGCCAGCAGTGCTGGAGGGAGGCCTAATGAAAAACTGTTTTTT.

The V call is TRBV11-2, the J call TRBJ2-6, with D possibly TRBD1 on 7 matching bases. The CDR3 totals 17 residues. CDR1 and CDR2 (germline): SGHAT, FQNNGV. The germline V and J ends were trimmed by 1 base and 2 bases, with 12 bases remaining between them. In nucleotides, the CDR3 is TGTGCCAGCAGCTTAGTCAGGGGGGCCGCTGGGGCCAACGTCCTGACTTTC. This gives the protein CASSLVRGAAGANVLTF.

The chain's CDR3 is CASSRQNTEAFF. In DNA, the CDR3 is TGTGCCAGCAGCAGACAGAACACTGAAGCTTTCTTT. The V gene is TRBV7-2, the J gene TRBJ1-1; D call uncertain. Germline lookup yields CDR1 SGHTA and CDR2 FQGNSA. The CDR3 has 12 amino acids. The ends were cut back, 5 bases at V and 1 base at J, with 5 bases in the middle.

The rearrangement uses TRBV14 and TRBJ1-1, with D possibly being TRBD1 (6 bases). Germline lookup yields CDR1 SGHDN and CDR2 FVKESK. The CDR3 totals 15 residues. The germline V and J ends were trimmed by 2 bases and 0 bases, with 10 bases remaining between them. CDR3 region: CASSQPGQLNTEAFF. The CDR3 coding sequence is TGTGCCAGCAGCCAACCAGGACAGCTGAACACTGAAGCTTTCTTT.